The source of this TCR beta chain is a study of human T cells and chemical hapten exposure. Across the study: Slight volume differences across pooled libraries mainly accounted for varying per-sample TCR yields.

General study points: TCRs at a frequency above 1 in 1000 stayed unchanged with DPC sensitization.

Extraction yielded total RNA from whole blood (unfractionated). Unique molecular identifiers were attached to individual cDNA molecules within the library. MiXCR, run by TCRdb on the reads, gives a single entry per CDR3 protein. The sample holds about 120,000 distinct CDR3 sequences, approximately 9% seen once. With respect to this clonotype: The target antigen is unknown.

The specimen sequenced was whole blood. This TCR was sampled from a human donor in good health. Some clones in this sample may be carry-over from other donors' samples.

The DNA for the CDR3 is TGTGCCAGCAGCTTAGAAGGCATGAACACCGGGGAGCTGTTTTTT. It translates to CASSLEGMNTGELFF. J is TRBJ2-2 and V is TRBV11-2; D gene unclear. The ends were cut back, 0 bases at V and 1 base at J, with 6 bases in the middle. In germline, CDR1 is SGHAT, CDR2 FQNNGV. The CDR3 extends over 15 amino acids. Variable domain in full (rest from reference TRBV11-2 and TRBJ2-2): EAGVAQSPRYKIIEKRQSVAFWCNPISGHATLYWYQQILGQGPKLLIQFQNNGVVDDSQLPKDRFSAERLKGVDSTLKIQPAKLEDSAVYLCASSLEGMNTGELFFGEGSRLTVL.